This note documents a single TCR beta chain sequence. The data originate from a study of blood T cell repertoires in COVID-19. Study background: From T cells, B-cell-depleted T cells, or PBMCs came the material, which was cDNA or gDNA.

The CDR3 loop spans 14 amino acids. Trimming shortened V by 2 bases and J by 4 bases, and 12 bases separated the two germline ends. Germline lookup yields CDR1 SGDLS and CDR2 YYNGEE. Per the authors' pipeline: Reference gene primer amplification gave estimated nucleated cell counts. Profiling relied on immunoSEQ multiplex PCR, and the TCRdb table lists in-frame clones only, not all of them. The V and J calls and clone size come from that table; D and trimming were worked out from the DNA. The table lists 150,000 or so clones, 85% to 90% of them singletons. In Seattle, patients joined the study during active infection and were tracked longitudinally.

What was sequenced was peripheral blood. The sequence came from a man aged 18 to 35 with COVID-19, enrolled during active disease. The chain links TRBV9 to TRBJ2-5; D is perhaps TRBD2 (7 bases). Here the CDR3 DNA reads TGTGCCAGCAGCGTTGATGGGGGGGCAGAGACCCAGTACTTC. This codes for CASSVDGGAETQYF.